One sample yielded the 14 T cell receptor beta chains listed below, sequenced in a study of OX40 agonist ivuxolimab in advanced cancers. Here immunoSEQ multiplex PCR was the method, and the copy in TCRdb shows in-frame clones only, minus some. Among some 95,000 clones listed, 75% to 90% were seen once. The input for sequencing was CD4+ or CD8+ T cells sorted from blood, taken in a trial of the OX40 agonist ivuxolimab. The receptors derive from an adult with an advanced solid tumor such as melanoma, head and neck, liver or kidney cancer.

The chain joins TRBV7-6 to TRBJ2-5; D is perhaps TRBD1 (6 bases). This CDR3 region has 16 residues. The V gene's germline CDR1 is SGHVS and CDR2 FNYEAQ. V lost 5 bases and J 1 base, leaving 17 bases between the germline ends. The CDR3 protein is CASSPYPQGLQETQYF. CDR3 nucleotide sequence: TGTGCCAGCAGCCCATACCCCCAGGGGCTCCAAGAGACCCAGTACTTC.

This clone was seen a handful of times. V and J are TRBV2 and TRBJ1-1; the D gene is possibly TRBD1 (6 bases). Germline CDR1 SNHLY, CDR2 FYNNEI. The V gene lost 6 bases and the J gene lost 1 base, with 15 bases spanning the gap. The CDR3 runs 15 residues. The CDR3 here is CASSGRTAKNTEAFF. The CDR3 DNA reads TGTGCCAGCAGCGGTAGGACAGCCAAGAACACTGAAGCTTTCTTT.

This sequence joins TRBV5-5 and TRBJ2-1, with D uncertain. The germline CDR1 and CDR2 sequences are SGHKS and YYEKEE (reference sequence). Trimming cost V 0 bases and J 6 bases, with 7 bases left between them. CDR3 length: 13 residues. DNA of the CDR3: TGTGCCAGCAGCTTGGCACCTACCAATGAGCAGTTCTTC. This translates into CASSLAPTNEQFF. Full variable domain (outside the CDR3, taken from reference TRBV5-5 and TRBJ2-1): DAGVTQSPTHLIKTRGQQVTLRCSPISGHKSVSWYQQVLGQGPQFIFQYYEKEERGRGNFPDRFSARQFPNYSSELNVNALLLGDSALYLCASSLAPTNEQFFGPGTRLTVL.

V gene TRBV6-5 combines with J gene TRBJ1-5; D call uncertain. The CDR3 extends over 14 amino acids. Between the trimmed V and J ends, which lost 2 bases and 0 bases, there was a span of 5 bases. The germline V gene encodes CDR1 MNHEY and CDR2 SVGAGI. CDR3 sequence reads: CASSYRASNQPQHF. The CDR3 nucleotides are TGTGCCAGCAGTTACAGGGCTAGCAATCAGCCCCAGCATTTT.

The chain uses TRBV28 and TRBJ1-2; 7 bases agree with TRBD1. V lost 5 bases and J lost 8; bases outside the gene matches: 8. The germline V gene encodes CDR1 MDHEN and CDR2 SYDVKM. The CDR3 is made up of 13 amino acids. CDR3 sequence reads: CASSLDRARGYTF. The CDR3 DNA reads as TGTGCCAGCAGTCTCGACAGGGCCCGGGGCTACACCTTC.

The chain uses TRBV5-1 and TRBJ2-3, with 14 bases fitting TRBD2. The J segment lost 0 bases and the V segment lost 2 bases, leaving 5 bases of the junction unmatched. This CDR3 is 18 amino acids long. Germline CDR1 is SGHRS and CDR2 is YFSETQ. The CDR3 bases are TGCGCCAGCAGCTTCGGGACTAGCGGGGGAACTAGCACAGATACGCAGTATTTT. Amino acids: CASSFGTSGGTSTDTQYF. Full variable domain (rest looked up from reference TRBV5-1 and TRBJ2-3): KAGVTQTPRYLIKTRGQQVTLSCSPISGHRSVSWYQQTPGQGLQFLFEYFSETQRNKGNFPGRFSGRQFSNSRSEMNVSTLELGDSALYLCASSFGTSGGTSTDTQYFGPGTRLTVL.

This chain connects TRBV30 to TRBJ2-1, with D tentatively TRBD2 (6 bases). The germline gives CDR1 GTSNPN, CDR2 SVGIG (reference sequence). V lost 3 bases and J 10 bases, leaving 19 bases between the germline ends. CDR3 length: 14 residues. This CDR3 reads CAWRTPGAIYEQFF. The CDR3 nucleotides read TGTGCCTGGAGAACACCGGGAGCGATTTACGAGCAGTTCTTC. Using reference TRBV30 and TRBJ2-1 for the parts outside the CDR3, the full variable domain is SQTIHQWPATLVQPVGSPLSLECTVEGTSNPNLYWYRQAAGRGLQLLFYSVGIGQISSEVPQNLSASRPQDRQFILSSKKLLLSDSGFYLCAWRTPGAIYEQFFGPGTRLTVL.

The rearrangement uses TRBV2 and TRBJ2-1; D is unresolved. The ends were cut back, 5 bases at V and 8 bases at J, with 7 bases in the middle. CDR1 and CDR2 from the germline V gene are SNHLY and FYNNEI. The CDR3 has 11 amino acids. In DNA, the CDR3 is TGTGCCAGCAGTCCAGGTTATGAGCAGTTCTTC. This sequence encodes CASSPGYEQFF.

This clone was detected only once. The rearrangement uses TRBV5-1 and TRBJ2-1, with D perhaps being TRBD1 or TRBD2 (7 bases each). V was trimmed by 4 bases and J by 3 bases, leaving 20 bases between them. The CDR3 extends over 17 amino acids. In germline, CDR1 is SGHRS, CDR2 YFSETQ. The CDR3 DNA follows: TGCGCCAGCAGCCCAACAGGGGCTAGCGGTAACTACAATGAGCAGTTCTTC. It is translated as CASSPTGASGNYNEQFF.

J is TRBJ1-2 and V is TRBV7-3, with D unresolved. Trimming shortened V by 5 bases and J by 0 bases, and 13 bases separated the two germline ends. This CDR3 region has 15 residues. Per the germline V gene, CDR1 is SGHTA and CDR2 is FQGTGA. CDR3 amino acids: CASSPSRAPNYGYTF. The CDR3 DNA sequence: TGTGCCAGCAGCCCCTCAAGGGCCCCTAACTATGGCTACACCTTC.

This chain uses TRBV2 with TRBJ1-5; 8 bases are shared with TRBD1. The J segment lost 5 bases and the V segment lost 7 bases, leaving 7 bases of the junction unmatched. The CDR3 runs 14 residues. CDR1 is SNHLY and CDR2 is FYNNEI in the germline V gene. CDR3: CASNLQGVHQPQHF. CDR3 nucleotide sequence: TGTGCCAGCAACTTACAGGGGGTCCATCAGCCCCAGCATTTT. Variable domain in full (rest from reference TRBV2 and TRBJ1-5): EPEVTQTPSHQVTQMGQEVILRCVPISNHLYFYWYRQILGQKVEFLVSFYNNEISEKSEIFDDQFSVERPDGSNFTLKIRSTKLEDSAMYFCASNLQGVHQPQHFGDGTRLSIL.

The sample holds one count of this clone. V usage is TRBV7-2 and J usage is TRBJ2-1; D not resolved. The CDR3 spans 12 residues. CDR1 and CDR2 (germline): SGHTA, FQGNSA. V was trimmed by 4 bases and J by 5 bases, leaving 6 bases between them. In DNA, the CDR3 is TGTGCCAGCAGCTCCTATAACAATGAGCAGTTCTTC. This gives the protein CASSSYNNEQFF.

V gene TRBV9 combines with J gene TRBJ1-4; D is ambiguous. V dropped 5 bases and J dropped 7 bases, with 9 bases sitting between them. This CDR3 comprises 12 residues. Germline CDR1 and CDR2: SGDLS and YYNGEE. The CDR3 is CASSGLGEKLFF. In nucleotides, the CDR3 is TGTGCCAGCAGTGGCCTAGGTGAAAAACTGTTTTTT.

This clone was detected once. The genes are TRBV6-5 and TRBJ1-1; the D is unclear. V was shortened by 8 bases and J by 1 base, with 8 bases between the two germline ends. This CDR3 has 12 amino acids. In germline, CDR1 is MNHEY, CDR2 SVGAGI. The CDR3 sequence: CASRVGNTEAFF. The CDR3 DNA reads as TGTGCCAGCCGGGTAGGGAACACTGAAGCTTTCTTT.